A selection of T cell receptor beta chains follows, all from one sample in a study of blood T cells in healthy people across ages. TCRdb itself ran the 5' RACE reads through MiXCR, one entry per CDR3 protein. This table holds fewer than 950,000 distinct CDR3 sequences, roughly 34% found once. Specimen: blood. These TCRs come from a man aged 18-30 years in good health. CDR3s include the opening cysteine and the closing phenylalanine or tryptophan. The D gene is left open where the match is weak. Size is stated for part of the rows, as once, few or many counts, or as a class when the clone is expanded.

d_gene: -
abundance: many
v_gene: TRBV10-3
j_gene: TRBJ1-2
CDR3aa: CAITETDYGYTF
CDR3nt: TGTGCCATCACCGAGACAGATTATGGCTACACCTTC

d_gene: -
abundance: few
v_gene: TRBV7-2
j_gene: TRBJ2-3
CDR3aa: CASSLDGVESDTQYF
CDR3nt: TGTGCCAGCAGCTTAGATGGCGTCGAGTCAGATACGCAGTATTTT

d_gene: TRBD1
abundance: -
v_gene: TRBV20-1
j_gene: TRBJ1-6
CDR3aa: CSAARQGDNSPLHF
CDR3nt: TGCAGTGCTGCGAGACAGGGGGATAATTCACCCCTCCACTTT

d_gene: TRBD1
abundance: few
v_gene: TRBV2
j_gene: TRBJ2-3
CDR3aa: CACSPEGARDTQYF
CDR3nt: TGTGCCTGCAGTCCTGAGGGGGCGCGAGATACGCAGTATTTT

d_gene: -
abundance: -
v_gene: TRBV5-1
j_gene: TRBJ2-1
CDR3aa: CASSVSVLEGLQFF
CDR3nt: TGCGCCAGCAGCGTGTCGGTTCTTGAGGGTCTGCAGTTCTTC

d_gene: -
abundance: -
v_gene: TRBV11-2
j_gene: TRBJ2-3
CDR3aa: CASSVNDEDTQYF
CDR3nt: TGTGCCAGCAGCGTGAACGACGAGGATACGCAGTATTTT

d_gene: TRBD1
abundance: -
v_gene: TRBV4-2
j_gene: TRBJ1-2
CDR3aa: CVSSQGSGTVANYGYTF
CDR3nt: TGTGTCAGCAGCCAAGGGTCCGGGACAGTTGCTAACTATGGCTACACCTTC

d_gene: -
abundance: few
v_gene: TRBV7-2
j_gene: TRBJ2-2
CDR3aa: CASSLVGYLAAGELFF
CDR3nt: TGTGCCAGCAGCTTAGTTGGCTACCTGGCGGCCGGGGAGCTGTTTTTT

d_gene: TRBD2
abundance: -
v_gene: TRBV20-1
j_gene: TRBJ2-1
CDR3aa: CSGGSGTYLVGEQFF
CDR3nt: TGCAGTGGTGGTAGCGGGACTTATTTAGTGGGTGAGCAGTTCTTC

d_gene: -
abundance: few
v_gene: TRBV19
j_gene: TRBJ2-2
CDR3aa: CASSIVTGELFF
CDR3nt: TGTGCCAGTAGTATCGTAACCGGGGAGCTGTTTTTT

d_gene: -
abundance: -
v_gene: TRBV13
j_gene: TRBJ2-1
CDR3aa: CASSLNGLLYNEQFF
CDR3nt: TGTGCCAGCAGCTTGAATGGACTCCTCTACAATGAGCAGTTCTTC

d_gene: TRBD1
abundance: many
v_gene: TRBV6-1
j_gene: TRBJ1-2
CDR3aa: CASNGDSYGYTF
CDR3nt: TGTGCCAGCAATGGGGACAGCTATGGCTACACCTTC

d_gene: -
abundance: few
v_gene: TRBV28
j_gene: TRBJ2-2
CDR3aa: CASSRDSEHANTGELFF
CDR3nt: TGTGCCAGCAGCCGTGACAGTGAGCATGCGAACACCGGGGAGCTGTTTTTT

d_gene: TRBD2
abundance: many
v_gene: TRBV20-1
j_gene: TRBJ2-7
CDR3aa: CSAASGDLDYEQYF
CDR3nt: TGCAGTGCAGCAAGCGGGGACCTGGACTACGAGCAGTACTTC

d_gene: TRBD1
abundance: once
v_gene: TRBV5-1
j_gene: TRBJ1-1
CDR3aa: CASSLPEGTGKKDSEAFF
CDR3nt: TGCGCCAGCAGCTTACCAGAAGGGACAGGGAAAAAAGACAGTGAAGCTTTCTTT

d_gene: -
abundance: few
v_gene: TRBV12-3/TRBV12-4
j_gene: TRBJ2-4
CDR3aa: CASSLGAEAKNIQYF
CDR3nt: TGTGCCAGCAGTTTAGGGGCGGAAGCCAAAAACATTCAGTACTTC

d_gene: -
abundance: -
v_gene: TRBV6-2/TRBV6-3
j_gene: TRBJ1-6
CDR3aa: CASSARPENSPLHF
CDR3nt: TGTGCCAGCAGTGCACGGCCGGAAAATTCACCCCTCCACTTT

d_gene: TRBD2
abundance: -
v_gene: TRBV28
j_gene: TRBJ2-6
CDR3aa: CASIHRPWLAGEHSGANVLTF
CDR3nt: TGTGCCAGTATCCATCGGCCGTGGCTAGCGGGAGAGCACTCTGGGGCCAACGTCCTGACTTTC

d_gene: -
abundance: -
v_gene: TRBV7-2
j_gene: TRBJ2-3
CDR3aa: CPSSLSGEDTQYF
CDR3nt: TGTCCCAGCAGCTTAAGTGGAGAAGATACGCAGTATTTT

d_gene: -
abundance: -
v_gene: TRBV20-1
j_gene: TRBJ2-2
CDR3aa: CSARDGSANTGELFF
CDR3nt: TGCAGTGCTAGAGACGGGAGCGCGAACACCGGGGAGCTGTTTTTT

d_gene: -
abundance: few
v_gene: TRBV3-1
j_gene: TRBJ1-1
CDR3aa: CANSPEGVRLEAFF
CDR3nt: TGTGCCAACAGCCCCGAAGGCGTCAGGCTTGAAGCTTTCTTT

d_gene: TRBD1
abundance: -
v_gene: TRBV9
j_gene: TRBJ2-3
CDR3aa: CASSVDARGYTDTQYF
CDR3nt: TGTGCCAGCAGCGTAGACGCCAGGGGGTACACAGATACGCAGTATTTT

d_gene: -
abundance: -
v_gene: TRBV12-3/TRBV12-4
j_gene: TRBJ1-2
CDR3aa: CASSFVPRGGYTF
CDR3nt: TGTGCCAGCAGTTTTGTTCCCCGAGGGGGCTACACCTTC

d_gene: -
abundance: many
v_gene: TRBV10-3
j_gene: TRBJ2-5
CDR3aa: CAIRTTDSLQETQYF
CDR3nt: TGTGCCATCAGGACGACCGACAGCTTGCAAGAGACCCAGTACTTC

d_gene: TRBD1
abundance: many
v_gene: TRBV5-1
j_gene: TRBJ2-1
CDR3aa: CASSPTGGVNNEQFF
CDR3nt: TGCGCCAGCAGCCCAACAGGGGGCGTAAACAATGAGCAGTTCTTC

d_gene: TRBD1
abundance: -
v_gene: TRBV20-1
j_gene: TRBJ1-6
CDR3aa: CSASRTGDFSYNSPLHF
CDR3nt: TGCAGTGCTTCGCGGACAGGGGATTTCTCCTATAATTCACCCCTCCACTTT

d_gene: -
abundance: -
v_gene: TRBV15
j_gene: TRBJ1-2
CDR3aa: CATSRDGAGWGYTF
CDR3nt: TGTGCCACCAGCAGAGATGGGGCAGGGTGGGGCTACACCTTC

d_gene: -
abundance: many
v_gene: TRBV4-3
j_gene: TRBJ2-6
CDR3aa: CASSPIEHPSGANVLTF
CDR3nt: TGCGCCAGCAGCCCAATCGAACACCCCTCTGGGGCCAACGTCCTGACTTTC

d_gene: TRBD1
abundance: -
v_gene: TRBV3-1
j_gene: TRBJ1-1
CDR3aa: CASSQGSYRGEAFF
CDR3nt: TGTGCCAGCAGCCAAGGGTCCTACAGGGGCGAAGCTTTCTTT

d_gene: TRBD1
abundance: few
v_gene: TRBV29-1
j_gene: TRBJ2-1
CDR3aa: CSVEPTGDNEQFF
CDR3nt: TGCAGCGTTGAACCCACAGGGGACAATGAGCAGTTCTTC

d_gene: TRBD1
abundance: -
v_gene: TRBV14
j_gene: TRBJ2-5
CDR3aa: CASSPRQGFKDEQYF
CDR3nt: TGTGCCAGCAGCCCACGACAGGGATTTAAGGATGAGCAGTACTTC

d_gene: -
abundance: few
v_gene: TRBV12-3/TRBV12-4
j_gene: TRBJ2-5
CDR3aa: CASSLGDGVTQYF
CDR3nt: TGTGCCAGCAGTTTGGGGGATGGTGTGACCCAGTACTTC

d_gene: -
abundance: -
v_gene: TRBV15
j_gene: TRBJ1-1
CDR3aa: CATSGQGFGTEAFF
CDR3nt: TGTGCCACCAGCGGGCAGGGATTTGGCACTGAAGCTTTCTTT

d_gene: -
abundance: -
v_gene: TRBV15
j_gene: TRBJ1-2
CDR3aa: CATSRGLEGFLYGYTF
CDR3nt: TGTGCCACCAGCAGAGGTCTCGAGGGGTTTCTCTACGGCTACACCTTC